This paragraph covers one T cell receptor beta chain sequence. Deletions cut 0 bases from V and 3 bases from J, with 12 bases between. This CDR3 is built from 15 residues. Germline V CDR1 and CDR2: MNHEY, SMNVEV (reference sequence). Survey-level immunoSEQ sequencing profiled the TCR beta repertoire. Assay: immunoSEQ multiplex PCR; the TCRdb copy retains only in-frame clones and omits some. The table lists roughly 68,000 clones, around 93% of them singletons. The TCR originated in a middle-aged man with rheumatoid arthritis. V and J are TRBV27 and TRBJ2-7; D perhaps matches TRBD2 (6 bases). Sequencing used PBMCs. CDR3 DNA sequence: TGTGCCAGCAGTTTATCGCCGGGACTGCTCTACGAGCAGTACTTC. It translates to CASSLSPGLLYEQYF.